This T cell receptor beta chain is from a study of shared clonotypes between healthy human individuals. On the study more broadly: The study enrolled two women and a few men aged 18 to 49.

The naive CD8 fraction comprised CD45RO-negative cells positively selected for CCR7 and excluded terminally differentiated effector memory CD45RA+ cells. TCRdb's copy holds only in-frame clones and misses some; the assay was immunoSEQ multiplex PCR. There are 550,000 to 750,000 clones in the sample; roughly 95% occur only once, and about 0.11% lies in the top ten. The TCR sequence derives from a woman aged 25 to 39 in good health. Sequencing was done on a sample of naive CD8+ T cells sorted from blood.

The CDR3 loop is CASSLLGPQHF. The CDR3 DNA is TGTGCCAGCAGTTTGTTGGGGCCCCAGCATTTT. This sequence joins TRBV28 and TRBJ1-5, with D unresolved. Trimming took 3 bases from V and 9 from J, leaving 6 bases between them. The CDR3 contains 11 residues. Germline CDR1 is MDHEN and CDR2 is SYDVKM.